What follows are 5 T cell receptor beta chains derived from one specimen sequenced in a study of T cell responses to AZD1222 COVID-19 vaccine. Data came from immunoSEQ multiplex PCR; TCRdb stores just in-frame clones and leaves some out. The sample records tens of thousands of clones, roughly 90% being singletons. This sample comprised peripheral blood, obtained on day 0 of AZD1222 vaccination. The receptor set was obtained from an adult in good health.

CDR3 region: CASSLAGGDTDTQYF. CDR3 DNA sequence: TGTGCCAGCAGCTTAGCTGGGGGGGACACAGATACGCAGTATTTT. The chain recombines TRBV7-9 with TRBJ2-3, with 7 bases identical to TRBD2. V shed 0 bases and J 2 bases; nucleotides not matched to a gene: 2. The germline CDR1 and CDR2 sequences are SEHNR and FQNEAQ (reference sequence). This CDR3 region has 15 residues.

The rearrangement links TRBV5-1 to TRBJ2-1; TRBD2 matches at 7 bases. The CDR3 is 15 amino acids. V shed 0 bases, J shed 4 bases, and the junction held 4 bases outside the gene matches. Germline V gene data show CDR1 as SGHRS and CDR2 as YFSETQ. CDR3: CASSLELALYNEQFF. The CDR3 nucleotides read TGCGCCAGCAGCTTGGAACTAGCGTTATACAATGAGCAGTTCTTC.

The chain recombines TRBV7-6 with TRBJ1-1, with a weak D call TRBD1 (5 bases). Trimming took 1 base from V and 1 from J, leaving 10 bases between them. The CDR3 covers 15 residues. Germline CDR1 and CDR2: SGHVS and FNYEAQ. The CDR3 loop is CASSLVLGQNTEAFF. CDR3 DNA: TGTGCCAGCAGCTTAGTTTTAGGACAGAACACTGAAGCTTTCTTT.

This chain connects TRBV9 to TRBJ2-7; 7 nucleotides match TRBD2. The CDR3 spans 15 residues. With V trimmed by 0 bases and J by 0 bases, 3 bases remained unmatched. CDR1 and CDR2 from the germline V gene are SGDLS and YYNGEE. CDR3 bases: TGTGCCAGCAGCGTAGGGGGAGGGTTCTCCTACGAGCAGTACTTC. Translated, it gives CASSVGGGFSYEQYF.

This chain connects TRBV10-3 to TRBJ1-1, with 9 bases aligning to TRBD1. The CDR3 is 15 amino acids. CDR1 ENHRY and CDR2 SYGVKD come from the germline V gene. The trim removed 6 bases at V and 1 base at J, leaving 6 bases unmatched. The DNA for the CDR3 is TGTGCCATCAGACCGGGACAGGGATCGAACACTGAAGCTTTCTTT. Its translation: CAIRPGQGSNTEAFF.